The subject of this entry is one T cell receptor (beta chain). Its matching antigen is unknown. This record belongs to a study of monozygotic twins with inflammatory bowel disease. Overall study findings and caveats: Subtypes among T cells remained indistinguishable. Backing was not found for a single strong signal or clonotype associated with IBD. Patients received differing immunosuppressive treatments, which may have added variability to their repertoires.

The CDR3 spans 15 residues. Germline CDR1 is SGDLS and CDR2 is YYNGEE. The authors ran two nested PCRs of about 16 and 10 cycles on TCRalpha and TCRbeta cDNA. Reprocessing the 5' RACE reads, TCRdb reports a single entry for every CDR3 protein and omits DNA. Here the sample table reports approximately 200,000 distinct CDR3 sequences. The sequencing sample was made of blood. This chain uses TRBV9 with TRBJ1-2. The TCR was taken from a human donor with ulcerative colitis or Crohn's disease, or a healthy co-twin of an affected twin (not recorded which). The CDR3 here is CASSVGQVVGYGYTF.